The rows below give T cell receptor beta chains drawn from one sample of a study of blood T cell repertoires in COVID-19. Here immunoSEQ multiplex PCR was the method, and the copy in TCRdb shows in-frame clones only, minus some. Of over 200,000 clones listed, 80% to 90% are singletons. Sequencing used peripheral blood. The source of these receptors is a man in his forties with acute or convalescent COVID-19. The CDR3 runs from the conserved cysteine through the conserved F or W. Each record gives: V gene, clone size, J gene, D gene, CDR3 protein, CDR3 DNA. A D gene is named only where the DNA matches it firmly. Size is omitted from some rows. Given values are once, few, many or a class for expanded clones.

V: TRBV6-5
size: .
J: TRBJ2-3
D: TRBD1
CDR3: CASRARDRTTDTQYF
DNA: TGTGCCAGCAGAGCCCGGGACAGGACTACAGATACGCAGTATTTT

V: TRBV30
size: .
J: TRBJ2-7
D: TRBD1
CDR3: CAWRKTGTYEQYF
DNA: TGTGCCTGGAGGAAGACAGGGACGTACGAGCAGTACTTC

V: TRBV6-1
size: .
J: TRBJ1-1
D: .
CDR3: CASTEGGAGLMNTEAFF
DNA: TGTGCCAGCACTGAAGGTGGTGCAGGGCTAATGAACACTGAAGCTTTCTTT

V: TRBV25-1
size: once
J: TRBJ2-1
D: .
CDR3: CASRLSQGMNEQFF
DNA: TGTGCCAGCAGATTAAGCCAGGGTATGAATGAGCAGTTCTTC

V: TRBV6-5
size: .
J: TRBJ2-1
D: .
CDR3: CASSYGQASYNEQFF
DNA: TGTGCCAGCAGTTACGGCCAGGCTTCCTACAATGAGCAGTTCTTC

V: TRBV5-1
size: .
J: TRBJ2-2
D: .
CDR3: CASSEQDTGELFF
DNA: TGCGCCAGCAGCGAACAGGACACCGGGGAGCTGTTTTTT

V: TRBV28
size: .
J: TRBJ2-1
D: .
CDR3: CASSTPGNEQFF
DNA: TGTGCCAGCAGTACCCCGGGGAATGAGCAGTTCTTC

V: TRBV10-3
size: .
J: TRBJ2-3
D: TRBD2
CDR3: CAISDGSGSRDTQYF
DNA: TGTGCCATCAGTGATGGTAGCGGGAGTCGAGATACGCAGTATTTT

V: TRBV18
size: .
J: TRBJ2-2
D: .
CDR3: CASSPIGGATGELFF
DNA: TGTGCCAGCTCACCAATCGGCGGGGCCACCGGGGAGCTGTTTTTT

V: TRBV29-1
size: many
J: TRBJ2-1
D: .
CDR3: CSVEEPSHGSYNEQFF
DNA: TGCAGCGTTGAAGAGCCCTCTCACGGCTCCTACAATGAGCAGTTCTTC

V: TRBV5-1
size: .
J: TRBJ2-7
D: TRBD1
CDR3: CASSFSSGQGYEQYF
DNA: TGCGCCAGCAGCTTTAGCTCGGGACAGGGCTACGAGCAGTACTTC

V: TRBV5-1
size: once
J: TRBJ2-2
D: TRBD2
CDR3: CASRVSGGPTGELFF
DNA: TGCGCCAGCAGGGTTAGCGGGGGCCCAACCGGGGAGCTGTTTTTT

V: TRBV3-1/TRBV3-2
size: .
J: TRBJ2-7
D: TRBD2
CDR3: CASSQALAGIYEQYF
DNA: TGTGCCAGCAGCCAAGCGCTAGCGGGTATCTACGAGCAGTACTTC

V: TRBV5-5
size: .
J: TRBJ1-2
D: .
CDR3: CASSLVPGVETSGGYTF
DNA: TGTGCCAGCAGCTTGGTTCCAGGGGTAGAAACCTCGGGGGGCTACACCTTC

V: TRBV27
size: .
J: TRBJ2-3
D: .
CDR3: CASNLKSTEDTQYF
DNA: TGTGCCAGCAACCTAAAATCGACAGAGGATACGCAGTATTTT

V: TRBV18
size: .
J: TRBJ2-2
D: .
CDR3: CASSPSAGWGTGELFF
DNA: TGTGCCAGCTCACCTTCGGCGGGCTGGGGCACCGGGGAGCTGTTTTTT

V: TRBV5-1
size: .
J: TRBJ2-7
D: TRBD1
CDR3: CASSFTGTDYEQYF
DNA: TGCGCCAGCAGCTTCACCGGGACAGACTACGAGCAGTACTTC

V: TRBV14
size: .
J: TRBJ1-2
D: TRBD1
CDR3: CASSPTTGVYGYTF
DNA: TGTGCCAGCAGCCCCACGACAGGGGTCTATGGCTACACCTTC

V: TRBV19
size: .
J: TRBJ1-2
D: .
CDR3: CASSIGTGAPPTF
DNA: TGTGCCAGTAGTATTGGCACAGGAGCCCCTCCCACCTTC

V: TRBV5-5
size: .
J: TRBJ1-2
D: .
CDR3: CASSFHTGGKANYGYTF
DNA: TGTGCCAGCAGCTTTCATACAGGAGGGAAAGCTAACTATGGCTACACCTTC

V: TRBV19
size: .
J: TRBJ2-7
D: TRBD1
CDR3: CASSPEDRGIYEQYF
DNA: TGTGCCAGTAGTCCCGAAGACAGGGGGATCTACGAGCAGTACTTC

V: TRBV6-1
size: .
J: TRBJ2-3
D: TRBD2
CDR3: CASSDVSAGVRDTQYF
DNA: TGTGCCAGCAGTGACGTTAGCGCGGGAGTTAGAGATACGCAGTATTTT

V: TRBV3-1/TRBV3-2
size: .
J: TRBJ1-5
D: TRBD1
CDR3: CASSQRTGAGQPQHF
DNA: TGTGCCAGCAGCCAACGTACAGGGGCGGGCCAGCCCCAGCATTTT

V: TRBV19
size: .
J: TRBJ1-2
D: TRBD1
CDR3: CASSATGGAYYGYTF
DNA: TGTGCCAGTAGTGCTACAGGGGGCGCTTACTATGGCTACACCTTC

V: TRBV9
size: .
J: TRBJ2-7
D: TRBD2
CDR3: CASSVGEGGEQYF
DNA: TGTGCCAGCAGCGTAGGGGAGGGAGGCGAGCAGTACTTC

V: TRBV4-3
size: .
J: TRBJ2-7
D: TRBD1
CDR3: CASSPGDRVRGEQYF
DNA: TGCGCCAGCAGCCCGGGGGACAGGGTTAGGGGCGAGCAGTACTTC

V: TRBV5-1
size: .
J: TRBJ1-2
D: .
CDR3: CASSLSSVGRGDNYGYTF
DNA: TGCGCCAGCAGCTTGAGTTCGGTTGGCAGGGGCGATAACTATGGCTACACCTTC

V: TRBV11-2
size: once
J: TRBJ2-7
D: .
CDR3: CASSLAGPFYEQYF
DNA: TGTGCCAGCAGCTTAGCTGGGCCTTTCTACGAGCAGTACTTC

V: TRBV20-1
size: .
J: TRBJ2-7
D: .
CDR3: CSARRLDEQYF
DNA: TGCAGTGCAAGGAGGCTGGACGAGCAGTACTTC

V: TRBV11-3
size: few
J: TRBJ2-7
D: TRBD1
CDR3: CASSSSPGQGYEQYF
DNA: TGTGCCAGCAGCTCATCACCGGGACAGGGGTATGAGCAGTACTTC

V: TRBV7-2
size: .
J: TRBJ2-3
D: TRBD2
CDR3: CASSFTSGIRADTQYF
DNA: TGTGCCAGCAGCTTTACTAGCGGGATAAGGGCAGATACGCAGTATTTT

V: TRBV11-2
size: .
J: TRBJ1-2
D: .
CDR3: CASSHGIRDSNF
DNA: TGTGCCAGCAGCCACGGCATCAGGGATAGTAACTTC

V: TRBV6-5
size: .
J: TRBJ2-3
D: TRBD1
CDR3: CASSDEGAYTDTQYF
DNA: TGTGCCAGCAGCGACGAGGGGGCCTACACAGATACGCAGTATTTT

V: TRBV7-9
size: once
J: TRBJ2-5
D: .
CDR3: CASSRGNQETQYF
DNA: TGTGCCAGCTCCCGGGGGAATCAAGAGACCCAGTACTTC

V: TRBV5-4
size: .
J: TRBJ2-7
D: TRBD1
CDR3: CASSLDRGVEQYF
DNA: TGTGCCAGCAGCTTGGACAGGGGAGTTGAGCAGTACTTC

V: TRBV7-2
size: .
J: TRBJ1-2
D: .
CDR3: CASSLDAGWGYTF
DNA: TGTGCCAGCAGCTTAGACGCGGGCTGGGGCTACACCTTC

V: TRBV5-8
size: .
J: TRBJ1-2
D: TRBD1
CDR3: CASSFLGQPYGYTF
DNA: TGTGCCAGCAGCTTCCTGGGACAGCCGTATGGCTACACCTTC

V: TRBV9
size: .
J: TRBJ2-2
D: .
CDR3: CASSVGVQGWGTGELFF
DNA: TGTGCCAGCAGCGTAGGAGTACAGGGTTGGGGCACCGGGGAGCTGTTTTTT

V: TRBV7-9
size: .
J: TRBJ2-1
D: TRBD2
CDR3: CASSLAIASGDSYNEQFF
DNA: TGTGCCAGCAGCTTAGCCATAGCTAGCGGGGATTCATACAATGAGCAGTTCTTC

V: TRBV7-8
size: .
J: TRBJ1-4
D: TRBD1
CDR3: CASTQDRAGEKLFF
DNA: TGTGCCAGCACCCAGGACAGGGCTGGAGAAAAACTGTTTTTT

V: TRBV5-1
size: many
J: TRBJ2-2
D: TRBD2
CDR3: CASSLDAGGLRELFF
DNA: TGCGCCAGCAGCTTGGACGCGGGGGGATTGAGGGAGCTGTTTTTT